This is a list of T cell receptor beta chains from one sample in a study of blood T cell repertoires in COVID-19. The repertoire was sequenced with immunoSEQ multiplex PCR; TCRdb's copy has only in-frame clones and lacks some. This sample has about 150,000 clones, with roughly four fifths found just once. The specimen was peripheral blood. These receptors were taken from a human donor with acute or convalescent COVID-19. The donor label of this sample is uncertain. Each CDR3 is given with its conserved first and last residue. The D gene is left open where the match is weak. A row's size may be missing; if present it is once, few, many or a size class.

v_call,j_call,clone_size,d_call,cdr3_nt,cdr3_aa
TRBV5-4,TRBJ1-2,NA,TRBD1,TGTGCCAGCAGCTTGGGACAGGGCGGCTATGGCTACACCTTC,CASSLGQGGYGYTF
TRBV2,TRBJ2-1,NA,NA,TGTGCCAGCAGTACCAAACCCGGGGGGCACTCCTACAATGAGCAGTTCTTC,CASSTKPGGHSYNEQFF
TRBV5-8,TRBJ1-4,NA,NA,TGTGCCAGCAGCTTGTACTCGACAGCTAATGAAAAACTGTTTTTT,CASSLYSTANEKLFF
TRBV11-2,TRBJ2-7,NA,TRBD2,TGTGCCAGCATCCCCCTGGGGGGAGGGTCCTACGAGCAGTACTTC,CASIPLGGGSYEQYF
TRBV4-3,TRBJ2-7,NA,TRBD1,TGCGCCAGCAGCTTAAGGACAGGGAAGGACTACGAGCAGTACTTC,CASSLRTGKDYEQYF
TRBV2,TRBJ2-7,NA,NA,TGTGCCAGCAGCCAACCGACTTGGGACGAGCAGTACTTC,CASSQPTWDEQYF
TRBV12-3/TRBV12-4,TRBJ2-5,few,TRBD1,TGTGCCAGCAGTACCGACAGGGCCGGGACCCAGTACTTC,CASSTDRAGTQYF
TRBV18,TRBJ2-7,NA,TRBD1,TGTGCCAGCTCACCGGACCGGGACAGGGGAATCTTC,CASSPDRDRGIF
TRBV5-1,TRBJ1-6,NA,TRBD1,TGCGCCAGCTCTGGACAGGGTGATTCACCCCTCCACTTT,CASSGQGDSPLHF
TRBV7-2,TRBJ2-7,NA,NA,TGTGCCAGCAGCCCACGGACACCCCGCTCCTACGAGCAGTACTTC,CASSPRTPRSYEQYF
TRBV11-3,TRBJ2-1,NA,TRBD2,TGTGCCAGCAGCTTAGCCCAGGCGTCCGGGGGGGCAAGTGAGCAGTTCTTC,CASSLAQASGGASEQFF
TRBV14,TRBJ2-1,NA,NA,TGTGCCAGCAGCCAAGTCGCAGTGCAGTTCTTC,CASSQVAVQFF
TRBV18,TRBJ2-5,NA,TRBD1,TGTGCCAGCTCACTGTACTCAACGACAGGGGGCCGACAAGAGACCCAGTACTTC,CASSLYSTTGGRQETQYF